The 28 T cell receptor beta chains reported below all come from one sample, sequenced in a study of blood T cell repertoires in COVID-19. Method: immunoSEQ multiplex PCR; TCRdb's copy keeps in-frame clones and lacks some. The profile shows roughly 58,000 clones, about 81% of them singletons. The sample was peripheral blood. These receptors originate from a man aged 55 to 70 with COVID-19, enrolled during active disease.

The rearrangement uses TRBV7-3 and TRBJ2-2; D is possibly TRBD2 (6 bases). V was clipped by 5 bases and J by 1 base, with 17 bases between them. The CDR3 is 17 amino acids. Germline CDR1 reads SGHTA; CDR2 reads FQGTGA. The CDR3 nucleotides read TGTGCCAGCAGCCCTCGGCGGGAAACTATGAACACCGGGGAGCTGTTTTTT. Its protein is CASSPRRETMNTGELFF.

The chain has TRBV15 and TRBJ2-3; D might be TRBD2 (6 bases). The CDR3 is made up of 15 amino acids. Trimming took off 4 bases at V and 6 bases at J, with 17 bases between the two ends. Germline V gene data show CDR1 as LNHNV and CDR2 as YYDKDF (reference sequence). CDR3 in DNA: TGTGCCACCAGCATACCGGGACTGTCAAAGGATACGCAGTATTTT. It is translated as CATSIPGLSKDTQYF.

The chain employs TRBV2 and TRBJ2-7; 7 nucleotides line up with TRBD1. Losses at the gene ends were 6 bases for V and 7 bases for J; bases not matched to a gene: 3. This CDR3 region has 11 residues. Germline V CDR1 and CDR2: SNHLY, FYNNEI. CDR3 coding DNA: TGTGCCAGCAGGCCGGGACAGGAGCAGTACTTC. This translates into CASRPGQEQYF.

This rearrangement joins TRBV18 to TRBJ2-7; 10 bases are shared with TRBD1. V lost 0 bases, J lost 6 bases, and 5 bases stayed unmatched. In germline, CDR1 is KGHSH, CDR2 LQKENI. The CDR3 spans 15 residues. The CDR3 region has the DNA TGTGCCAGCTCACCACCGGCGGGACAGGGGTTCGAGCAGTACTTC. This codes for CASSPPAGQGFEQYF.

This clone was seen once. This chain joins TRBV5-8 and TRBJ2-1; no firm D call. V lost 6 bases and J 6 bases, leaving 13 bases between the germline ends. The CDR3 is 13 residues long. Per the germline V gene, CDR1 is SGHTS and CDR2 is YDEGEE. CDR3 residues: CASIGPLSNEQFF. The CDR3 DNA reads TGTGCCAGCATCGGTCCACTTTCCAATGAGCAGTTCTTC.

This clone turned up a few times. The CDR3 loop is CASSGWGQGLLSYEQYF. The CDR3 coding sequence is TGTGCCAGCAGCGGGTGGGGACAGGGCCTACTCTCCTACGAGCAGTACTTC. This chain links TRBV5-5 with TRBJ2-7, with 9 bases identical to TRBD1. CDR3 length: 17 amino acids. With V trimmed by 4 bases and J by 0 bases, 11 bases remained unmatched. CDR1 is SGHKS, CDR2 YYEKEE, per germline (reference sequence).

This clone occurred a few times. This chain joins TRBV5-1 and TRBJ2-7, with 13 bases identical to TRBD2. Germline V gene data show CDR1 as SGHRS and CDR2 as YFSETQ. The CDR3 sequence is 15 residues long. Unmatched junction bases numbered 5, after V lost 4 bases and J lost 4 bases. The CDR3 region has the DNA TGCGCCAGCAGCCTTCGACTAGCGGGAGGATACGAGCAGTACTTC. Protein: CASSLRLAGGYEQYF.

This clone was counted between two and nine times. The rearrangement uses TRBV7-9 and TRBJ2-5; 10 nucleotides agree with TRBD2. Germline V lookup: CDR1 SEHNR, CDR2 FQNEAQ (reference sequence). This CDR3 region has 18 residues. V was clipped by 7 bases and J by 5 bases; unmatched bases: 19. CDR3 nucleotides: TGTGCCAGCACCCTAAAGGGGGCAGTACTAGCGGGACTTGAGACCCAGTACTTC. As protein: CASTLKGAVLAGLETQYF.

The rearrangement joins TRBV7-3 to TRBJ2-5, with 11 bases identical to TRBD1. J lost 2 bases, V lost 6 bases, and 8 bases had no gene match. This CDR3 spans 16 amino acids. CDR1 is SGHTA, CDR2 FQGTGA, per germline. This chain's CDR3 is CASSYTRDRGQETQYF. The CDR3 DNA reads TGTGCCAGCAGTTATACTCGGGACAGGGGGCAAGAGACCCAGTACTTC.

This CDR3 is CASTRGGTEITEAFF. In DNA, the CDR3 is TGTGCCAGCACCCGAGGGGGGACAGAGATCACTGAAGCTTTCTTT. This chain uses TRBV11-3 with TRBJ1-1, with 7 positions matching TRBD1. This CDR3 region has 15 residues. V lost 7 bases and J lost 4; bases outside the gene matches: 12. Per germline, CDR1 SGHNT and CDR2 YENEEA.

V usage is TRBV5-1 and J usage is TRBJ1-1; D perhaps matches TRBD1 (5 bases). There are 16 residues in the CDR3. The ends were cut back, 4 bases at V and 1 base at J, with 17 bases in the middle. Per germline, CDR1 SGHRS and CDR2 YFSETQ. CDR3 bases: TGCGCCAGCAGCCCCGAGGTTGGGGCCGGGAACACTGAAGCTTTCTTT. Protein product: CASSPEVGAGNTEAFF.

This rearrangement joins TRBV6-5 to TRBJ1-2, with 7 bases lining up with TRBD1. The germline CDR1 and CDR2 sequences are MNHEY and SVGAGI. J was trimmed by 6 bases and V by 6 bases; bases with no gene match: 13. The CDR3 totals 15 residues. CDR3 sequence reads: CASSLNPGGLDGYTF. The CDR3 bases are TGTGCCAGCAGCCTTAACCCAGGGGGGCTCGATGGCTACACCTTC.

This clone appeared once. In DNA, the CDR3 is TGTGCCAGTAGCGCTCGACCTCAGGGCACCGGGGAGCTGTTTTTT. It codes for CASSARPQGTGELFF. V usage is TRBV19 and J usage is TRBJ2-2; possible D gene TRBD1, 5 bases. V dropped 6 bases and J dropped 4 bases, with 15 bases sitting between them. CDR1 and CDR2 (germline): LNHDA, SQIVND (reference sequence). The CDR3 has 15 amino acids.

CDR3 amino acids: CASSAQGTGELFF. The CDR3 DNA is TGTGCCAGCAGCGCACAGGGTACCGGGGAGCTGTTTTTT. The V gene is TRBV9, the J gene TRBJ2-2, with D possibly matching TRBD1 (6 bases). The V end lost 3 bases, the J end lost 5 bases, and 8 bases lay between the germline ends. CDR1 is SGDLS and CDR2 is YYNGEE in the germline V gene. The CDR3 runs to 13 residues.

This clone was observed a single time. The chain couples TRBV6-2 or TRBV6-3 to TRBJ1-5; 10 bases line up with TRBD1. The CDR3 has 20 amino acids. The germline V gene encodes CDR1 MNHEY and CDR2 SVGEGT. With V trimmed by 0 bases and J by 6 bases, 17 bases remained unmatched. CDR3 DNA sequence: TGTGCCAGCAGTTACTCGATTAAGGACAGGGGGACCCCTGGGGGTCAGCCCCAGCATTTT. Its protein is CASSYSIKDRGTPGGQPQHF.

The genes are TRBV3-1 (or the pseudogene TRBV3-2) and TRBJ1-2; D is unclear. The CDR3 spans 19 residues. The V gene's germline CDR1 is LGHDT and CDR2 YNNKEL (reference sequence). V was trimmed by 0 bases and J by 1 base, leaving 21 bases between them. In DNA form, the CDR3 reads TGTGCCAGCAGCCAAGAACTTCTTCTCCAGCCCGGGGATAACTATGGCTACACCTTC. Protein product: CASSQELLLQPGDNYGYTF.

The genes are TRBV7-9 and TRBJ1-2; 7 bases fit TRBD1. Per the germline V gene, CDR1 is SEHNR and CDR2 is FQNEAQ (reference sequence). The CDR3 extends over 13 amino acids. The trim removed 5 bases at V and 4 bases at J, leaving 4 bases unmatched. The CDR3 loop reads CASSDGTVYGYTF. The CDR3 DNA reads as TGTGCCAGCAGCGACGGGACAGTCTATGGCTACACCTTC.

This chain joins TRBV5-1 and TRBJ2-5; D remains unclear. Trimming left V 0 bases short and J 5 bases short, with 8 bases between. The CDR3 contains 13 residues. The germline CDR1 and CDR2 sequences are SGHRS and YFSETQ. This chain's CDR3 is CASSLALVETQYF. The CDR3 region has the DNA TGCGCCAGCAGCTTGGCCCTCGTGGAGACCCAGTACTTC. The complete variable domain, with remaining parts taken from reference TRBV5-1 and TRBJ2-5, reads KAGVTQTPRYLIKTRGQQVTLSCSPISGHRSVSWYQQTPGQGLQFLFEYFSETQRNKGNFPGRFSGRQFSNSRSEMNVSTLELGDSALYLCASSLALVETQYFGPGTRLLVL.

The chain recombines TRBV5-1 with TRBJ1-5; TRBD1 is a possible D gene (6 bases). Germline V lookup: CDR1 SGHRS, CDR2 YFSETQ. This CDR3 has 14 amino acids. Trimming removed 2 bases at V and 7 bases at J, with 13 bases between. CDR3 nucleotide sequence: TGCGCCAGCAGCTTAGGGGACATCGGGCAGCCCCAGCATTTT. Translating it yields CASSLGDIGQPQHF.

The sample holds one count of this clone. The genes are TRBV19 and TRBJ1-6; a weak D match, TRBD1 (5 bases). The CDR3 covers 13 residues. Trimming took off 4 bases at V and 7 bases at J, with 8 bases between the two ends. The germline V gene encodes CDR1 LNHDA and CDR2 SQIVND (reference sequence). CDR3 sequence reads: CASSTDRNSPLHF. In nucleotides, the CDR3 is TGTGCCAGTAGTACTGACAGAAATTCACCCCTCCACTTT.

This clone was counted a few times. The chain has TRBV7-3 and TRBJ1-1, with D unresolved. The V gene lost 4 bases and the J gene lost 1 base, with 7 bases spanning the gap. The CDR3 has 13 residues. Looked up from germline, CDR1 is SGHTA and CDR2 is FQGTGA. CDR3 protein: CASSSVWNTEAFF. As DNA, the CDR3 is TGTGCCAGCAGCTCTGTCTGGAACACTGAAGCTTTCTTT.

This chain links TRBV10-3 with TRBJ2-2, with a tentative D call TRBD1 (6 bases). Germline assignment: CDR1 ENHRY and CDR2 SYGVKD. This CDR3 region has 15 residues. Trimming stripped 3 bases from V and 4 bases from J, with 12 bases between. The CDR3 protein is CAISDPTGRTGELFF. The CDR3 DNA reads TGTGCCATCAGTGACCCGACAGGCCGCACCGGGGAGCTGTTTTTT.

The rearrangement joins TRBV19 to TRBJ2-7, with 11 positions matching TRBD2. This CDR3 comprises 17 residues. V trimming: 0 bases; J trimming: 0 bases; junction bases outside the gene matches: 4. The germline CDR1 and CDR2 sequences are LNHDA and SQIVND (reference sequence). CDR3 sequence (DNA): TGTGCCAGTAGTATAGAAAAAACTAGCGGGAGCTCCTACGAGCAGTACTTC. Protein: CASSIEKTSGSSYEQYF.

This rearrangement joins TRBV11-3 to TRBJ2-7; D is perhaps TRBD1 (6 bases). The germline V and J ends were trimmed by 0 bases and 4 bases, with 13 bases remaining between them. The CDR3 extends over 15 amino acids. CDR1 SGHNT and CDR2 YENEEA come from the germline V gene. CDR3 sequence reads: CASSLEAGVVYEQYF. The CDR3 coding sequence is TGTGCCAGCAGCTTAGAGGCAGGGGTAGTATACGAGCAGTACTTC.

This sequence joins TRBV4-2 and TRBJ2-7, with D possibly being TRBD2 (6 bases). V was trimmed by 0 bases and J by 5 bases, leaving 8 bases between them. CDR1 LGHNA and CDR2 YNFKEQ come from the germline V gene. The CDR3 loop spans 13 amino acids. The CDR3, as DNA: TGTGCCAGCAGCCAAGATGGACTAAACGAGCAGTACTTC. Translated, it gives CASSQDGLNEQYF.

In this sample, this clone turned up once. The J gene is TRBJ1-1, the V gene TRBV25-1, with TRBD1 identical over 8 bases. Looked up from germline, CDR1 is MGHDK and CDR2 is SYGVNS. J was trimmed by 6 bases and V by 7 bases; bases with no gene match: 7. The CDR3 runs 13 residues. CDR3 sequence: CASTGQGKAEAFF. The CDR3 DNA sequence: TGTGCCAGCACCGGACAGGGAAAGGCTGAAGCTTTCTTT.

This sequence joins TRBV7-8 and TRBJ1-6, with D possibly TRBD1 on 5 matching bases. Trimming shortened V by 3 bases and J by 10 bases, and 13 bases separated the two germline ends. Per the germline V gene, CDR1 is SGHVS and CDR2 is FQNEAQ. The CDR3 has 14 residues. The CDR3 region has the DNA TGTGCCAGCAGCTTCGGCAGGGTGGACTCACCCCTCCACTTT. It codes for CASSFGRVDSPLHF.

This rearrangement joins TRBV19 to TRBJ2-3; 7 bases are a match to TRBD2. The germline gives CDR1 LNHDA, CDR2 SQIVND (reference sequence). CDR3 length: 12 amino acids. J was trimmed by 7 bases and V by 7 bases; bases with no gene match: 5. The CDR3 DNA is TGTGCCAGTATGGGGGGGACTAATACGCAGTATTTT. The encoded protein is CASMGGTNTQYF.